Listed below are T cell receptor beta chains from one sample, sequenced in a study of T cell responses to AZD1222 COVID-19 vaccine. Assay used: immunoSEQ multiplex PCR; TCRdb lists only in-frame clones, some missing. The table lists more than 95,000 clones, 92% of them singletons. The source material was peripheral blood, sampled on day 0 of AZD1222 vaccination. These TCRs come from an adult in good health. Both conserved end residues are part of each CDR3. The D gene is left open where the match is weak.

D: -
J: TRBJ2-1
V: TRBV5-1
CDR3: CASSLELPWQFF
DNA: TGCGCCAGCAGCTTGGAACTTCCCTGGCAGTTCTTC

D: TRBD2
J: TRBJ2-7
V: TRBV27
CDR3: CASSFQRGNYEQYF
DNA: TGTGCCAGCAGTTTCCAGCGGGGGAACTACGAGCAGTACTTC

D: -
J: TRBJ2-7
V: TRBV4-2
CDR3: CASSQEISDPSYEQYF
DNA: TGTGCCAGCAGCCAAGAGATTAGCGACCCTTCCTACGAGCAGTACTTC

D: TRBD1
J: TRBJ2-7
V: TRBV18
CDR3: CASSPDRVRAYEQYF
DNA: TGTGCCAGCTCACCCGACAGGGTCAGGGCCTACGAGCAGTACTTC

D: -
J: TRBJ2-1
V: TRBV18
CDR3: CASSVAGMREQFF
DNA: TGTGCCAGCTCAGTCGCGGGAATGCGTGAGCAGTTCTTC

D: TRBD1
J: TRBJ1-5
V: TRBV6-5
CDR3: CASSYLQGDQPQHF
DNA: TGTGCCAGCAGTTACCTACAGGGGGATCAGCCCCAGCATTTT

D: TRBD1
J: TRBJ2-7
V: TRBV6-5
CDR3: CASSQGQAAYF
DNA: TGTGCCAGCAGTCAGGGACAGGCCGCATACTTC

D: TRBD2
J: TRBJ2-7
V: TRBV4-2
CDR3: CASSLRLAGYEQYF
DNA: TGTGCCAGCAGCCTTCGACTAGCAGGGTACGAGCAGTACTTC

D: -
J: TRBJ2-6
V: TRBV4-2
CDR3: CASSQVYSGANVLTF
DNA: TGTGCCAGCAGCCAAGTTTATTCTGGGGCCAACGTCCTGACTTTC

D: -
J: TRBJ2-1
V: TRBV27
CDR3: CASSFGGYEQFF
DNA: TGTGCCAGCAGTTTTGGGGGGTATGAGCAGTTCTTC

D: -
J: TRBJ2-2
V: TRBV4-2
CDR3: CASSQVTSWTPRAGELFF
DNA: TGTGCCAGCAGCCAAGTTACTAGCTGGACCCCTCGGGCCGGGGAGCTGTTTTTT

D: TRBD1
J: TRBJ1-6
V: TRBV5-5
CDR3: CASSRGGQSNNSPLHF
DNA: TGTGCCAGCAGCCGGGGGGGACAGTCAAATAATTCACCCCTCCACTTT

D: TRBD2
J: TRBJ2-7
V: TRBV6-6
CDR3: CASSYQSGRAYEQYF
DNA: TGTGCCAGCAGTTATCAATCCGGGAGGGCCTACGAGCAGTACTTC

D: -
J: TRBJ1-3
V: TRBV18
CDR3: CASSVEGSGNTIYF
DNA: TGTGCCAGCTCGGTCGAGGGCTCTGGAAACACCATATATTTT

D: -
J: TRBJ1-2
V: TRBV10-3
CDR3: CAIRQGNYGYTF
DNA: TGTGCCATCAGGCAGGGGAACTATGGCTACACCTTC

D: -
J: TRBJ1-1
V: TRBV2
CDR3: CASRESLYTEAFF
DNA: TGTGCCAGCAGAGAGTCATTATACACTGAAGCTTTCTTT

D: -
J: TRBJ1-3
V: TRBV2
CDR3: CASSADGSGNTIYF
DNA: TGTGCCAGCAGCGCGGACGGTTCTGGAAACACCATATATTTT

D: -
J: TRBJ2-7
V: TRBV6-5
CDR3: CASSLPTGFAYEQYF
DNA: TGTGCCAGCAGTCTACCCACAGGGTTTGCCTACGAGCAGTACTTC